This T cell receptor (beta chain) comes out of a study of T cell responses to AZD1222 COVID-19 vaccine. Using immunoSEQ multiplex PCR, the repertoire was profiled, and TCRdb retains in-frame clones only, with some absent. The data show more than 110,000 clones, 80% to 95% seen once. This CDR3 is 15 amino acids long. From germline, CDR1 is SNHLY and CDR2 FYNNEI. J lost 6 bases, V lost 6 bases, and 4 bases had no gene match. Study-level findings and limits: Repertoires were sampled only after the peak T cell response.

Remarks on this clone: Its specificity is unknown.

The sample consisted of peripheral blood, taken 28 days after the second AZD1222 dose. The receptor was derived from an adult who received the AZD1222 COVID-19 vaccine. The chain combines TRBV2 with TRBJ2-2; TRBD2 agrees at 13 bases. CDR3 in amino acids: CASRGLAGVAGELFF. In DNA, the CDR3 is TGTGCCAGCAGAGGACTAGCGGGAGTGGCCGGGGAGCTGTTTTTT.